These 10 T cell receptor beta chains share one sample of origin, sequenced in a study of blood T cell repertoires in COVID-19. The table came from immunoSEQ multiplex PCR; TCRdb's copy has only in-frame clones and leaves some out. The table shows around 200,000 clones, with 80% to 90% occurring only once. The sequencing sample was made of peripheral blood. The source is a man aged 55 to 70 who had recovered from COVID-19.

Here the CDR3 DNA reads TGTGCCAGCAGTGAAGGACTTAATAATTCACCCCTCCACTTT. As protein: CASSEGLNNSPLHF. The gene calls are TRBV6-1 and TRBJ1-6; D remains unclear. The CDR3 is made up of 14 amino acids. V shed 1 base and J shed 5 bases, with 6 bases lying between them. Looked up from germline, CDR1 is MNHNS and CDR2 is SASEGT.

The chain joins TRBV5-1 to TRBJ2-2; 8 bases fit TRBD1. V gave up 4 bases and J gave up 7 bases; unmatched junction bases: 6. CDR1 and CDR2 from the germline V gene are SGHRS and YFSETQ. The CDR3 is 14 amino acids. The CDR3 nucleotides read TGCGCCAGCAGCCCGACAGGGGCGAGCGGGGAGCTGTTTTTT. It is translated as CASSPTGASGELFF. Supplemented by reference TRBV5-1 and TRBJ2-2, the full variable domain reads KAGVTQTPRYLIKTRGQQVTLSCSPISGHRSVSWYQQTPGQGLQFLFEYFSETQRNKGNFPGRFSGRQFSNSRSEMNVSTLELGDSALYLCASSPTGASGELFFGEGSRLTVL.

The chain uses TRBV3-1 (or the pseudogene TRBV3-2) and TRBJ1-6, with D possibly being TRBD1 (5 bases). Germline V CDR1 and CDR2: LGHDT, YNNKEL (reference sequence). The CDR3 is made up of 14 amino acids. V lost 2 bases and J 7 bases, leaving 9 bases between the germline ends. The CDR3 nucleotides read TGTGCCAGCAGCCAAAGTGACAGCAATTCACCCCTCCACTTT. This translates into CASSQSDSNSPLHF.

The sample holds one count of this clone. The CDR3 here is CASSPGTAEETQYF. The CDR3 DNA sequence: TGTGCCAGCAGCCCAGGGACAGCGGAAGAGACCCAGTACTTC. This rearrangement joins TRBV5-6 to TRBJ2-5; 7 bases align to TRBD1. The germline gives CDR1 SGHDT, CDR2 YYEEEE. V gave up 4 bases and J gave up 3 bases; unmatched junction bases: 6. CDR3 length: 14 amino acids. The whole variable domain, remainder taken from reference TRBV5-6 and TRBJ2-5, is DAGVTQSPTHLIKTRGQQVTLRCSPKSGHDTVSWYQQALGQGPQFIFQYYEEEERQRGNFPDRFSGHQFPNYSSELNVNALLLGDSALYLCASSPGTAEETQYFGPGTRLLVL.

This chain connects TRBV5-4 to TRBJ1-1; D is ambiguous. Germline V gene data show CDR1 as SGHNT and CDR2 as YYREEE (reference sequence). V lost 0 bases, J lost 10 bases, and 16 bases lay in between. This CDR3 is built from 14 residues. CDR3 coding DNA: TGTGCCAGCAGCTTGGGCGTTACGGGAGTTGGAGCTTTCTTT. This encodes CASSLGVTGVGAFF.

This sequence joins TRBV6-5 and TRBJ2-7; 13 bases map to TRBD2. The CDR3 is 15 amino acids. V shed 7 bases and J 5 bases; nucleotides not matched to a gene: 8. Germline loops: CDR1 MNHEY, CDR2 SVGAGI. The CDR3 spells CASNHRGTSGNEQYF. In DNA form, the CDR3 reads TGTGCCAGCAATCACCGGGGGACTAGCGGGAACGAGCAGTACTTC.

The chain has TRBV4-1 and TRBJ2-5; 7 nucleotides agree with TRBD2. There are 15 residues in the CDR3. J was trimmed by 1 base and V by 1 base; bases with no gene match: 3. The germline V gene encodes CDR1 MGHRA and CDR2 YSYEKL. The CDR3 region has the DNA TGCGCCAGCAGCCAAGCGGGAGGCTTCCAAGAGACCCAGTACTTC. Its translation is CASSQAGGFQETQYF.

The chain links TRBV18 to TRBJ1-2; possible D gene TRBD1, 5 bases. The CDR3 loop spans 13 amino acids. Germline V gene data show CDR1 as KGHSH and CDR2 as LQKENI. The V end lost 4 bases, the J end lost 6 bases, and 12 bases lay between the germline ends. This chain's CDR3 is CASSRVTGDGYTF. CDR3 DNA: TGTGCCAGCTCACGGGTCACGGGGGATGGCTACACCTTC.

The V and J genes are TRBV9 and TRBJ2-5; 10 bases align to TRBD2. This CDR3 has 15 amino acids. The V and J ends lost 4 bases and 3 bases, in that order; junction bases with no gene match: 6. Germline V CDR1 and CDR2: SGDLS, YYNGEE. The CDR3 region is CASSLDGLAEETQYF. The CDR3 region has the DNA TGTGCCAGCAGCCTCGATGGACTAGCGGAAGAGACCCAGTACTTC.

J is TRBJ2-5 and V is TRBV28, with 7 nucleotides matching TRBD1. Germline V lookup: CDR1 MDHEN, CDR2 SYDVKM. J gave up 5 bases and V 6 bases, and 9 bases lay outside the gene matches. CDR3 length: 14 amino acids. The CDR3 spells CASSRGGPGETQYF. DNA for the CDR3: TGTGCCAGCAGCCGAGGGGGCCCCGGGGAGACCCAGTACTTC.